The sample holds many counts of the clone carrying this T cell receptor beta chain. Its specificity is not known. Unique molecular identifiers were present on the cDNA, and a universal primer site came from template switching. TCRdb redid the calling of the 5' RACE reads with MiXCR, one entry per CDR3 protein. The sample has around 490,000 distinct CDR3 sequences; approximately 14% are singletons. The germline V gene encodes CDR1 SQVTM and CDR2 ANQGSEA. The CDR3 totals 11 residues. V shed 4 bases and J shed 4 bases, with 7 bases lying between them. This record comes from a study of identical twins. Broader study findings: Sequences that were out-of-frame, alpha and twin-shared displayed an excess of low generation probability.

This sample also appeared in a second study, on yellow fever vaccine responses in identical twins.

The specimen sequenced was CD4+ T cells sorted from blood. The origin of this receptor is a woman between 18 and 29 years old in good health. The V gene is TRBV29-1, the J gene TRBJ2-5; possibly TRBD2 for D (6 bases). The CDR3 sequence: CSVVLAETQYF. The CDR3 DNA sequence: TGCAGCGTTGTACTAGCAGAGACCCAGTACTTC.